Listed below are T cell receptor beta chains from one sample, sequenced in a study of tumor-infiltrating lymphocytes in primary liver carcinoma. TCRdb passed the multiplex PCR reads through MiXCR, listing each CDR3 protein once. The sample holds 300,000 to 350,000 distinct CDR3 sequences, 65% seen once. Source material: peripheral blood. The receptors stem from a man aged 40-55 years with primary liver carcinoma and hepatitis B virus infection. Both conserved end residues are trimmed from each CDR3.

V	J	CDR3
TRBV11-1	TRBJ2-1	ASSLQIRDNEQP
TRBV29-1	TRBJ2-5	SAGPRAQETQY
TRBV11-2	TRBJ2-7	ASSLGPKLTYDQY
TRBV5-1	TRBJ2-1	ASSAIGGPYNEQF
TRBV6-2/TRBV6-3	TRBJ1-1	TSSHRRGLNTEAF
TRBV11-3	TRBJ1-1	ASSSGTIEAF
TRBV5-4	TRBJ2-7	ASSPRQHPYEQY
TRBV11-3	TRBJ2-7	TSSLVFTVGQSYEQY
TRBV4-3	TRBJ2-7	ASSQVPASGSYEQY
TRBV5-1	TRBJ2-3	ASSLGTVQVTDTQY
TRBV6-1	TRBJ2-7	ASSELTSGRAYEQY
TRBV12-1	TRBJ2-1	ASSSGTSGSYNEQF
TRBV5-1	TRBJ2-7	ASNSGLTSTYEQY
TRBV6-2/TRBV6-3	TRBJ1-2	ASSLWTLGISNYGYT
TRBV4-1	TRBJ2-7	ASSQGLRGHNSYEQY
TRBV6-1	TRBJ2-1	ASSFSGAANNEQF
TRBV30	TRBJ2-7	AWSAPYEQY
TRBV29-1	TRBJ1-2	SVEEAH
TRBV11-1	TRBJ2-7	ASSPEEIPSYEQY
TRBV11-2	TRBJ2-7	ASSQDRGWEQY
TRBV29-1	TRBJ1-4	SAGTGGATNEKLF
TRBV6-1	TRBJ2-7	ASTIQERQY
TRBV11-2	TRBJ2-7	ASSPNSGSYEQY
TRBV6-1	NA	ASRVGRYSNQPQY
TRBV29-1	TRBJ2-7	SAARDGSYEQY
TRBV11-1	TRBJ2-1	VTAWRGNYNEQF
TRBV6-5	TRBJ1-5	ASSLYRGVNQPQH
TRBV4-3	TRBJ2-3	ASSKTTAQVDTQY
TRBV5-4	TRBJ1-2	ASSNDRGLGYGYT
TRBV29-1	TRBJ2-7	RGTIYEQY
TRBV30	TRBJ1-4	AWSRTENEKLF
TRBV10-3	TRBJ2-2	ANGPENTGELF
TRBV5-4	TRBJ2-7	ASSLEAGMSSYEQY
TRBV11-2	TRBJ2-3	ASSARPKGTDTQY
TRBV30	TRBJ2-7	AWSAVSYEQY
TRBV6-6	TRBJ2-7	ASSYSGQTYEQY
TRBV12-3/TRBV12-4	TRBJ2-2	ASSLNLGGTGELF
TRBV12-3/TRBV12-4	TRBJ1-5	ASSLQGVSQPQH
TRBV6-1	TRBJ2-3	ASTGTSGRQGTQY
TRBV5-1	TRBJ2-1	ASSLAAQGGQF
TRBV6-1	TRBJ2-1	ASSENAAGGKF
TRBV11-2	TRBJ2-6	ANSLEWTGANVLT